This T cell receptor (beta chain) derives from a study of graft-versus-host responses after intestinal transplantation. This clone showed up just a few times. Assay: immunoSEQ multiplex PCR; the TCRdb copy retains only in-frame clones and omits some. This table holds about 40,000 clones, under 95% found once. V trimming: 1 base; J trimming: 1 base; junction bases outside the gene matches: 8. The CDR3 spans 18 residues. From germline, CDR1 is MGHRA and CDR2 YSYEKL. J is TRBJ2-2 and V is TRBV4-1; TRBD1 aligns across 8 bases. The starting material was PBMCs, obtained around 43 weeks after intestinal transplant. This TCR was sampled from a human patient who received an intestinal transplant, so some T cells may come from the graft donor. CDR3 nucleotides: TGCGCCAGCAGCCAAGGACAGGGGTTAAAGCAGAACACCGGGGAGCTGTTTTTT. The encoded protein is CASSQGQGLKQNTGELFF.